The next 31 T cell receptor beta chains were all read from a single sample in a study of blood T cell repertoires in COVID-19. Assay: immunoSEQ multiplex PCR; the TCRdb copy retains only in-frame clones and omits some. The sample has a few hundred thousand clones, 70% to 90% seen once. Sequences were obtained from PBMCs or T cells enriched from blood (not recorded which). These receptor sequences come from a woman between 45 and 65 years old who had recovered from COVID-19.

This chain joins TRBV4-2 and TRBJ1-4; D perhaps matches TRBD1 (6 bases). This CDR3 comprises 15 residues. V was pared by 5 bases and J by 6 bases, with 16 bases between. The germline CDR1 and CDR2 sequences are LGHNA and YNFKEQ. In DNA, the CDR3 is TGTGCCAGCAGCTCCGCCGCCTGGACAGATGAAAAACTGTTTTTT. It encodes CASSSAAWTDEKLFF.

The rearrangement joins TRBV19 to TRBJ2-7, with 8 positions matching TRBD1. V gave up 1 base and J gave up 1 base; unmatched junction bases: 6. Germline values: CDR1 LNHDA, CDR2 SQIVND (reference sequence). The CDR3 is 16 amino acids. The CDR3 loop is CASSIGSGTGSYEQYF. DNA of the CDR3: TGTGCCAGTAGTATAGGTTCCGGGACAGGATCCTACGAGCAGTACTTC. Full variable domain (rest looked up from reference TRBV19 and TRBJ2-7): DGGITQSPKYLFRKEGQNVTLSCEQNLNHDAMYWYRQDPGQGLRLIYYSQIVNDFQKGDIAEGYSVSREKKESFPLTVTSAQKNPTAFYLCASSIGSGTGSYEQYFGPGTRLTVT.

As concerns this clone: Since no conserved phenylalanine or tryptophan closes the CDR3, a read error is the likely cause. Because the CDR3's place on the DNA is in doubt, the DNA is left out and the CDR3 is given as listed by TCRdb. The chain combines TRBV29-1 with TRBJ1-1. The CDR3 contains 12 residues when both ends are counted. Per the germline V gene, CDR1 is SQVTM and CDR2 is ANQGSEA. CDR3 sequence reads: CSVVAGRVPPGL.

The rearrangement uses TRBV11-2 and TRBJ1-5, with D uncertain. V was clipped by 1 base and J by 4 bases, with 5 bases between them. The CDR3 spans 13 residues. Germline V gene lookup returns CDR1 SGHAT and CDR2 FQNNGV. The CDR3 protein is CASSLARNQPQHF. The CDR3 coding sequence is TGTGCCAGCAGCTTAGCTAGGAATCAGCCCCAGCATTTT.

Only a few counts were recorded for this clone. This chain connects TRBV25-1 to TRBJ1-4; TRBD1 agrees at 7 bases. The CDR3 runs 18 residues. V trimming: 1 base; J trimming: 0 bases; junction bases outside the gene matches: 8. The germline gives CDR1 MGHDK, CDR2 SYGVNS. The CDR3 loop is CASSESPTDRATNEKLFF. CDR3 sequence (DNA): TGTGCCAGCAGTGAATCTCCAACAGACAGGGCAACTAATGAAAAACTGTTTTTT.

This chain uses TRBV5-1 with TRBJ2-5; D uncertain. The germline V gene encodes CDR1 SGHRS and CDR2 YFSETQ. The CDR3 is 13 residues long. Trimming shortened V by 4 bases and J by 3 bases, and 10 bases separated the two germline ends. The CDR3 reads CASSGLAEETQYF. As DNA, the CDR3 is TGCGCCAGCAGCGGCTTGGCAGAAGAGACCCAGTACTTC.

The chain couples TRBV7-9 to TRBJ2-3; the match to TRBD2 covers 9 bases. This CDR3 comprises 16 residues. V lost 5 bases to trimming and J lost 0 bases; unmatched junction nucleotides: 6. CDR1 SEHNR and CDR2 FQNEAQ come from the germline V gene (reference sequence). CDR3: CASSIRTSGSTDTQYF. The CDR3 bases are TGTGCCAGCAGCATTCGAACTAGCGGGAGCACAGATACGCAGTATTTT.

The chain joins TRBV19 to TRBJ2-1; 11 bases are shared with TRBD2. This CDR3 is built from 15 residues. V lost 5 bases to trimming and J lost 5 bases; unmatched junction nucleotides: 5. Germline V gene data show CDR1 as LNHDA and CDR2 as SQIVND (reference sequence). The CDR3: CASSVLAGVHNEQFF. The CDR3 DNA is TGTGCCAGTAGTGTACTAGCGGGAGTTCACAATGAGCAGTTCTTC.

CDR3 loop: CAISSPLLGLGRNEQFF. DNA of the CDR3: TGTGCCATCAGCTCACCATTGTTGGGTTTAGGGAGGAATGAGCAGTTCTTC. This chain uses TRBV10-3 with TRBJ2-1; weak D call: TRBD2 (6 bases). The CDR3 has 17 amino acids. CDR1 is ENHRY, CDR2 SYGVKD, per germline. Trimming took off 6 bases at V and 7 bases at J, with 25 bases between the two ends.

The V gene is TRBV27, the J gene TRBJ1-2; D is uncertain. V dropped 3 bases and J dropped 2 bases, with 10 bases sitting between them. Germline CDR1 MNHEY, CDR2 SMNVEV (reference sequence). The CDR3 is made up of 14 amino acids. The chain's CDR3 is CASSFTTRNYGYTF. In DNA form, the CDR3 reads TGTGCCAGCAGTTTTACGACAAGGAACTATGGCTACACCTTC.

For this clone: The CDR3 carries no conserved terminal phenylalanine or tryptophan, so it likely arises from a read error. The limits of the CDR3 on the DNA are not certain, so only TCRdb's listed CDR3 is given. The gene calls are TRBV28 and TRBJ1-2. The CDR3 contains 13 residues when both ends are counted. Germline V lookup: CDR1 MDHEN, CDR2 SYDVKM. Here the CDR3 reads CASSLGGYGEIET.

The chain joins TRBV5-8 to TRBJ2-5; D might be TRBD2 (5 bases). Germline V gives CDR1 SGHTS, CDR2 YDEGEE. V was pared by 4 bases and J by 5 bases, with 12 bases between. CDR3 length equals 13 residues. The CDR3 DNA reads TGTGCCAGCAGCCCACTTCCGGGGGAGACCCAGTACTTC. Its protein is CASSPLPGETQYF.

J is TRBJ2-7 and V is TRBV5-1; TRBD1 aligns across 7 bases. This CDR3 spans 15 amino acids. Germline CDR1 reads SGHRS; CDR2 reads YFSETQ. V gave up 0 bases and J gave up 2 bases; unmatched junction bases: 5. CDR3 region: CASSLGTGLTYEQYF. CDR3 nucleotides: TGCGCCAGCAGCTTGGGGACAGGTCTTACCTACGAGCAGTACTTC.

The rearrangement uses TRBV5-4 and TRBJ2-1; 7 bases agree with TRBD1. CDR1 is SGHNT, CDR2 YYREEE, per germline (reference sequence). The trim removed 2 bases at V and 7 bases at J, leaving 3 bases unmatched. CDR3 size: 13 residues. DNA for the CDR3: TGTGCCAGCAGCTTAAACAGGGGAAATGAGCAGTTCTTC. This codes for CASSLNRGNEQFF. The whole variable domain, remainder taken from reference TRBV5-4 and TRBJ2-1, is ETGVTQSPTHLIKTRGQQVTLRCSSQSGHNTVSWYQQALGQGPQFIFQYYREEENGRGNFPPRFSGLQFPNYSSELNVNALELDDSALYLCASSLNRGNEQFFGPGTRLTVL.

The rearrangement uses TRBV4-1 and TRBJ2-7; 9 bases are a match to TRBD1. Germline loops: CDR1 MGHRA, CDR2 YSYEKL. The CDR3 sequence is 16 residues long. With 5 bases clipped from V and 1 base from J, the junction kept 9 bases outside the gene matches. The CDR3 loop is CASSKSTGTGSYEQYF. The CDR3 nucleotides are TGCGCCAGCAGCAAAAGCACCGGGACAGGGTCCTACGAGCAGTACTTC.

This rearrangement joins TRBV9 to TRBJ1-1; 9 bases fit TRBD1. CDR3 length equals 16 residues. Germline CDR1 SGDLS, CDR2 YYNGEE. V was clipped by 2 bases and J by 5 bases; unmatched bases: 10. The CDR3 DNA reads TGTGCCAGCAGCGTCGGGGACAGGGAGGTGAGAACTGAAGCTTTCTTT. Translating it yields CASSVGDREVRTEAFF.

This clone came up a few times. The J gene is TRBJ2-7, the V gene TRBV11-2, with TRBD2 as a possible D gene (5 bases). CDR1 SGHAT and CDR2 FQNNGV come from the germline V gene. The V gene lost 5 bases and the J gene lost 1 base, with 18 bases spanning the gap. This CDR3 region has 16 residues. CDR3 in amino acids: CASSQGFRTGSYEQYF. CDR3 nucleotides: TGTGCCAGCAGCCAAGGGTTCAGGACGGGGTCCTACGAGCAGTACTTC.

The chain joins TRBV7-2 to TRBJ1-2, with D possibly matching TRBD1 (5 bases). The CDR3 consists of 13 residues. Germline assignment: CDR1 SGHTA and CDR2 FQGNSA. The germline V and J ends were trimmed by 3 bases and 4 bases, with 9 bases remaining between them. CDR3 nucleotide sequence: TGTGCCAGCAGCTTCAGGGAGGGCTATGGCTACACCTTC. It encodes CASSFREGYGYTF. The full variable domain, with the rest looked up from reference TRBV7-2 and TRBJ1-2, is GAGVSQSPSNKVTEKGKDVELRCDPISGHTALYWYRQSLGQGLEFLIYFQGNSAPDKSGLPSDRFSAERTGGSVSTLTIQRTQQEDSAVYLCASSFREGYGYTFGSGTRLTVV.

This chain joins TRBV28 and TRBJ2-5, with a possible D match to TRBD2 (5 bases). The length of the CDR3 is 14 residues. Trimming stripped 6 bases from V and 5 bases from J, with 16 bases between. In germline, CDR1 is MDHEN, CDR2 SYDVKM. CDR3 region: CASSLWPSGETQYF. The DNA of the CDR3 is TGTGCCAGCAGCCTATGGCCTTCGGGGGAGACCCAGTACTTC.

The rearrangement joins TRBV10-3 to TRBJ2-5; 8 nucleotides line up with TRBD2. The CDR3 length is 15 residues. In germline, CDR1 is ENHRY, CDR2 SYGVKD. V was clipped by 0 bases and J by 5 bases; unmatched bases: 5. CDR3 DNA sequence: TGTGCCATCAGTGAGTCCCCCAGCGGGAGTGAGACCCAGTACTTC. Its protein is CAISESPSGSETQYF.

This chain uses TRBV5-4 with TRBJ2-2, with D tentatively TRBD1 (5 bases). CDR3 length: 15 amino acids. CDR1 is SGHNT, CDR2 YYREEE, per germline (reference sequence). Trimming removed 5 bases from V and 0 bases from J, with 11 bases in between. The CDR3 bases are TGTGCCAGCAGTCCGCAGGGCCCGAACACCGGGGAGCTGTTTTTT. Residues: CASSPQGPNTGELFF.

This clone was found a few times. The chain carries TRBV28 and TRBJ1-4; D is perhaps TRBD1 (6 bases). Germline loops: CDR1 MDHEN, CDR2 SYDVKM. V was cut by 5 bases and J by 8 bases, with 12 bases left in between. This CDR3 spans 13 amino acids. The CDR3 region is CASSQYRAEKLFF. The CDR3 bases are TGTGCCAGCAGTCAGTACAGGGCAGAAAAACTGTTTTTT.

The CDR3 region is CASSEGGQADEQYF. CDR3 nucleotide sequence: TGTGCCAGCAGTGAAGGGGGACAGGCAGACGAGCAGTACTTC. The chain combines TRBV6-1 with TRBJ2-7; 8 nucleotides agree with TRBD1. The V and J ends lost 1 base and 5 bases, in that order; junction bases with no gene match: 4. The CDR3 contains 14 residues. The V gene's germline CDR1 is MNHNS and CDR2 SASEGT.

The CDR3 coding sequence is TGTGCCAGCAGTGTCGACAACGAAGAGACCCAGTACTTC. Translating it yields CASSVDNEETQYF. This chain connects TRBV25-1 to TRBJ2-5; no definite D call. CDR3 size: 13 residues. Trimming took off 4 bases at V and 3 bases at J, with 9 bases between the two ends. Germline CDR1 reads MGHDK; CDR2 reads SYGVNS.

A remark on this clone: The identical CDR3 is also encoded by other nucleotide sequences in the sample. The chain has TRBV28 and TRBJ1-5; 10 bases are shared with TRBD1. CDR1 and CDR2 from the germline V gene are MDHEN and SYDVKM. With 3 bases clipped from V and 4 bases from J, the junction kept 3 bases outside the gene matches. There are 15 residues in the CDR3. The chain's CDR3 is CASSFRGQGNQPQHF. The CDR3 nucleotides are TGTGCCAGCAGTTTTAGGGGACAGGGGAATCAGCCCCAGCATTTT. Filled out from reference TRBV28 and TRBJ1-5, the complete variable domain reads DVKVTQSSRYLVKRTGEKVFLECVQDMDHENMFWYRQDPGLGLRLIYFSYDVKMKEKGDIPEGYSVSREKKERFSLILESASTNQTSMYLCASSFRGQGNQPQHFGDGTRLSIL.

Remarks on this clone: Other DNA sequences of this sample code for an identical CDR3. The rearrangement joins TRBV3-1 (or the pseudogene TRBV3-2) to TRBJ2-1; TRBD2 aligns across 9 bases. J was trimmed by 4 bases and V by 0 bases; bases with no gene match: 7. This CDR3 region has 17 residues. Germline V CDR1 and CDR2: LGHDT, YNNKEL (reference sequence). CDR3 in DNA: TGTGCCAGCAGCCAAGATGGAAGCGGGAGGAGATACAATGAGCAGTTCTTC. Residues: CASSQDGSGRRYNEQFF.

The gene calls are TRBV27 and TRBJ2-3, with 12 bases lining up with TRBD2. The CDR3 covers 17 residues. The J segment lost 2 bases and the V segment lost 5 bases, leaving 8 bases of the junction unmatched. Germline V gene sequence: CDR1 MNHEY, CDR2 SMNVEV (reference sequence). CDR3 nucleotides: TGTGCCAGCAGTCCCCTAGGACTAGCGGGGTACACAGATACGCAGTATTTT. It codes for CASSPLGLAGYTDTQYF.

The CDR3, as DNA: TGTGCCAGCAGTGAATTTGGGACAGGGGTTCGAGAGACCCAGTACTTC. Translating gives CASSEFGTGVRETQYF. The rearrangement uses TRBV6-1 and TRBJ2-5; 10 nucleotides line up with TRBD1. The germline V gene has CDR1 MNHNS and CDR2 SASEGT. Trimming cost V 2 bases and J 4 bases; bases outside gene matches: 7. The CDR3 totals 16 residues.

V gene TRBV13 combines with J gene TRBJ2-3; 7 nucleotides agree with TRBD2. The trim removed 4 bases at V and 4 bases at J, leaving 11 bases unmatched. Germline V gives CDR1 PRHDT, CDR2 FYEKMQ (reference sequence). This CDR3 has 16 residues. The CDR3, as DNA: TGTGCCAGCAGCTCGTCAAGGCGGGAGAGATCAGATACGCAGTATTTT. Residues: CASSSSRRERSDTQYF.

This clone has at least ten counts. The chain joins TRBV30 to TRBJ1-2; the D gene is possibly TRBD1 (6 bases). In germline, CDR1 is GTSNPN, CDR2 SVGIG (reference sequence). The V end lost 0 bases, the J end lost 2 bases, and 16 bases lay between the germline ends. This CDR3 region has 16 residues. CDR3 in DNA: TGTGCCTGGAGTGTAATGAGTTGGGGGCCGAACTATGGCTACACCTTC. This translates into CAWSVMSWGPNYGYTF.

The chain recombines TRBV5-1 with TRBJ1-1; D is undetermined. CDR1 and CDR2 from the germline V gene are SGHRS and YFSETQ. Trimming cost V 2 bases and J 1 base, with 9 bases left between them. The CDR3 covers 14 residues. This CDR3 reads CASSLNGENTEAFF. CDR3 DNA: TGCGCCAGCAGCTTAAACGGGGAGAACACTGAAGCTTTCTTT.